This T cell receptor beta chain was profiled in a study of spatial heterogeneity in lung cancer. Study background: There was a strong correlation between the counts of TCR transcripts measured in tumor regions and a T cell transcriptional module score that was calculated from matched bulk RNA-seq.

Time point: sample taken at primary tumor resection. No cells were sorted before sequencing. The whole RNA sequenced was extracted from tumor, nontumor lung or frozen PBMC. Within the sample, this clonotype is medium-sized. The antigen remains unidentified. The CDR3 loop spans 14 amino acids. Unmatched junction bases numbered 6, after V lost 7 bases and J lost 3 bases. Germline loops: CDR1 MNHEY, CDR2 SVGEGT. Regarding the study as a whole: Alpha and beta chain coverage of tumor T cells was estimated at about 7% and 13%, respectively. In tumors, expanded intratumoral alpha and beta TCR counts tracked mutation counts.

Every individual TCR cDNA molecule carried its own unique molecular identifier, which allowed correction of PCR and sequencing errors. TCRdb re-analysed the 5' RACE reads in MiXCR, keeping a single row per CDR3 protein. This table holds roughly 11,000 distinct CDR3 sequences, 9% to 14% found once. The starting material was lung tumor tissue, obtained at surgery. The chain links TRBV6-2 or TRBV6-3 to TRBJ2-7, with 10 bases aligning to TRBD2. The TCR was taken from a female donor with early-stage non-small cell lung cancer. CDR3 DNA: TGTGCCAGCACCCCACGGACTAGCGGCTACGAGCAGTACTTC. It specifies CASTPRTSGYEQYF.